This TCR beta chain was identified during a study of cytotoxic CD8 clonotypes in ibrutinib-treated CLL. The protocol was immunoSEQ multiplex PCR, while the TCRdb copy is restricted to in-frame clones and leaves out a portion. The repertoire holds about 130,000 clones, with 80% to 85% as singletons. The CDR3 is made up of 16 amino acids. V was cut by 0 bases and J by 4 bases, with 16 bases left in between. Germline loops: CDR1 SGHKS, CDR2 YYEKEE (reference sequence). The receptor was derived from a human donor with chronic lymphocytic leukemia. This specimen was PBMCs, taken after 24 months of ibrutinib treatment. The V and J genes are TRBV5-5 and TRBJ2-5; D remains unclear. The CDR3 bases are TGTGCCAGCAGCTTGGGGTCATTCGAATACGGAGAGACCCAGTACTTC. Its translation: CASSLGSFEYGETQYF.